This entry lists 2 T cell receptor beta chains sequenced from one sample in a study of Ad26.COV2.S vaccination and SARS-CoV-2 variants (dated by TCRdb to the early 2020s). Receptor amplification or capture employed the immunoSEQ multiplex PCR assay. TCRdb retrieved this table from immuneACCESS and kept in-frame rearrangements only. Not all clones are present; in checked studies, unresolved V genes account for under half, and no reason is known for the remainder. For this sample the table gives 300,000 to 500,000 clones, of which 70% to 90% were detected only once. The top ten clonotypes cover under 4% of the sample. The treatment or condition tag for this specimen amounts to: roughly 20 received Ad26.COV2.S at low or high dose, single or two shots; several received placebo; per-sample allocation not given. Repertoires of vaccine and placebo recipients were sequenced from samples collected on day 63 after the first injection.

The sequenced sample was peripheral blood, obtained in a trial of Ad26.COV2.S vaccine versus placebo. Every receptor here comes from a person aged 18-65 years who received the Ad26.COV2.S COVID-19 vaccine or a placebo.

The genes are TRBV11-2 and TRBJ1-1, with D uncertain. The CDR3 consists of 13 residues. Germline assignment: CDR1 SGHAT and CDR2 FQNNGV. V lost 5 bases to trimming and J lost 1 base, with 8 bases between them. CDR3 loop: CASSPGANTEAFF. As DNA, the CDR3 is TGTGCCAGCAGCCCGGGAGCGAACACTGAAGCTTTCTTT.

DNA of the CDR3: TGCGCCAGCAGTGGGACCGCCGTCTACAATGAGCAGTTCTTC. Translated, it gives CASSGTAVYNEQFF. The chain combines TRBV10-1 with TRBJ2-1; the D is unclear. The CDR3 covers 14 residues. V was pared by 4 bases and J by 3 bases, with 10 bases between. The germline CDR1 and CDR2 sequences are WNHNN and SYGVQD (reference sequence).